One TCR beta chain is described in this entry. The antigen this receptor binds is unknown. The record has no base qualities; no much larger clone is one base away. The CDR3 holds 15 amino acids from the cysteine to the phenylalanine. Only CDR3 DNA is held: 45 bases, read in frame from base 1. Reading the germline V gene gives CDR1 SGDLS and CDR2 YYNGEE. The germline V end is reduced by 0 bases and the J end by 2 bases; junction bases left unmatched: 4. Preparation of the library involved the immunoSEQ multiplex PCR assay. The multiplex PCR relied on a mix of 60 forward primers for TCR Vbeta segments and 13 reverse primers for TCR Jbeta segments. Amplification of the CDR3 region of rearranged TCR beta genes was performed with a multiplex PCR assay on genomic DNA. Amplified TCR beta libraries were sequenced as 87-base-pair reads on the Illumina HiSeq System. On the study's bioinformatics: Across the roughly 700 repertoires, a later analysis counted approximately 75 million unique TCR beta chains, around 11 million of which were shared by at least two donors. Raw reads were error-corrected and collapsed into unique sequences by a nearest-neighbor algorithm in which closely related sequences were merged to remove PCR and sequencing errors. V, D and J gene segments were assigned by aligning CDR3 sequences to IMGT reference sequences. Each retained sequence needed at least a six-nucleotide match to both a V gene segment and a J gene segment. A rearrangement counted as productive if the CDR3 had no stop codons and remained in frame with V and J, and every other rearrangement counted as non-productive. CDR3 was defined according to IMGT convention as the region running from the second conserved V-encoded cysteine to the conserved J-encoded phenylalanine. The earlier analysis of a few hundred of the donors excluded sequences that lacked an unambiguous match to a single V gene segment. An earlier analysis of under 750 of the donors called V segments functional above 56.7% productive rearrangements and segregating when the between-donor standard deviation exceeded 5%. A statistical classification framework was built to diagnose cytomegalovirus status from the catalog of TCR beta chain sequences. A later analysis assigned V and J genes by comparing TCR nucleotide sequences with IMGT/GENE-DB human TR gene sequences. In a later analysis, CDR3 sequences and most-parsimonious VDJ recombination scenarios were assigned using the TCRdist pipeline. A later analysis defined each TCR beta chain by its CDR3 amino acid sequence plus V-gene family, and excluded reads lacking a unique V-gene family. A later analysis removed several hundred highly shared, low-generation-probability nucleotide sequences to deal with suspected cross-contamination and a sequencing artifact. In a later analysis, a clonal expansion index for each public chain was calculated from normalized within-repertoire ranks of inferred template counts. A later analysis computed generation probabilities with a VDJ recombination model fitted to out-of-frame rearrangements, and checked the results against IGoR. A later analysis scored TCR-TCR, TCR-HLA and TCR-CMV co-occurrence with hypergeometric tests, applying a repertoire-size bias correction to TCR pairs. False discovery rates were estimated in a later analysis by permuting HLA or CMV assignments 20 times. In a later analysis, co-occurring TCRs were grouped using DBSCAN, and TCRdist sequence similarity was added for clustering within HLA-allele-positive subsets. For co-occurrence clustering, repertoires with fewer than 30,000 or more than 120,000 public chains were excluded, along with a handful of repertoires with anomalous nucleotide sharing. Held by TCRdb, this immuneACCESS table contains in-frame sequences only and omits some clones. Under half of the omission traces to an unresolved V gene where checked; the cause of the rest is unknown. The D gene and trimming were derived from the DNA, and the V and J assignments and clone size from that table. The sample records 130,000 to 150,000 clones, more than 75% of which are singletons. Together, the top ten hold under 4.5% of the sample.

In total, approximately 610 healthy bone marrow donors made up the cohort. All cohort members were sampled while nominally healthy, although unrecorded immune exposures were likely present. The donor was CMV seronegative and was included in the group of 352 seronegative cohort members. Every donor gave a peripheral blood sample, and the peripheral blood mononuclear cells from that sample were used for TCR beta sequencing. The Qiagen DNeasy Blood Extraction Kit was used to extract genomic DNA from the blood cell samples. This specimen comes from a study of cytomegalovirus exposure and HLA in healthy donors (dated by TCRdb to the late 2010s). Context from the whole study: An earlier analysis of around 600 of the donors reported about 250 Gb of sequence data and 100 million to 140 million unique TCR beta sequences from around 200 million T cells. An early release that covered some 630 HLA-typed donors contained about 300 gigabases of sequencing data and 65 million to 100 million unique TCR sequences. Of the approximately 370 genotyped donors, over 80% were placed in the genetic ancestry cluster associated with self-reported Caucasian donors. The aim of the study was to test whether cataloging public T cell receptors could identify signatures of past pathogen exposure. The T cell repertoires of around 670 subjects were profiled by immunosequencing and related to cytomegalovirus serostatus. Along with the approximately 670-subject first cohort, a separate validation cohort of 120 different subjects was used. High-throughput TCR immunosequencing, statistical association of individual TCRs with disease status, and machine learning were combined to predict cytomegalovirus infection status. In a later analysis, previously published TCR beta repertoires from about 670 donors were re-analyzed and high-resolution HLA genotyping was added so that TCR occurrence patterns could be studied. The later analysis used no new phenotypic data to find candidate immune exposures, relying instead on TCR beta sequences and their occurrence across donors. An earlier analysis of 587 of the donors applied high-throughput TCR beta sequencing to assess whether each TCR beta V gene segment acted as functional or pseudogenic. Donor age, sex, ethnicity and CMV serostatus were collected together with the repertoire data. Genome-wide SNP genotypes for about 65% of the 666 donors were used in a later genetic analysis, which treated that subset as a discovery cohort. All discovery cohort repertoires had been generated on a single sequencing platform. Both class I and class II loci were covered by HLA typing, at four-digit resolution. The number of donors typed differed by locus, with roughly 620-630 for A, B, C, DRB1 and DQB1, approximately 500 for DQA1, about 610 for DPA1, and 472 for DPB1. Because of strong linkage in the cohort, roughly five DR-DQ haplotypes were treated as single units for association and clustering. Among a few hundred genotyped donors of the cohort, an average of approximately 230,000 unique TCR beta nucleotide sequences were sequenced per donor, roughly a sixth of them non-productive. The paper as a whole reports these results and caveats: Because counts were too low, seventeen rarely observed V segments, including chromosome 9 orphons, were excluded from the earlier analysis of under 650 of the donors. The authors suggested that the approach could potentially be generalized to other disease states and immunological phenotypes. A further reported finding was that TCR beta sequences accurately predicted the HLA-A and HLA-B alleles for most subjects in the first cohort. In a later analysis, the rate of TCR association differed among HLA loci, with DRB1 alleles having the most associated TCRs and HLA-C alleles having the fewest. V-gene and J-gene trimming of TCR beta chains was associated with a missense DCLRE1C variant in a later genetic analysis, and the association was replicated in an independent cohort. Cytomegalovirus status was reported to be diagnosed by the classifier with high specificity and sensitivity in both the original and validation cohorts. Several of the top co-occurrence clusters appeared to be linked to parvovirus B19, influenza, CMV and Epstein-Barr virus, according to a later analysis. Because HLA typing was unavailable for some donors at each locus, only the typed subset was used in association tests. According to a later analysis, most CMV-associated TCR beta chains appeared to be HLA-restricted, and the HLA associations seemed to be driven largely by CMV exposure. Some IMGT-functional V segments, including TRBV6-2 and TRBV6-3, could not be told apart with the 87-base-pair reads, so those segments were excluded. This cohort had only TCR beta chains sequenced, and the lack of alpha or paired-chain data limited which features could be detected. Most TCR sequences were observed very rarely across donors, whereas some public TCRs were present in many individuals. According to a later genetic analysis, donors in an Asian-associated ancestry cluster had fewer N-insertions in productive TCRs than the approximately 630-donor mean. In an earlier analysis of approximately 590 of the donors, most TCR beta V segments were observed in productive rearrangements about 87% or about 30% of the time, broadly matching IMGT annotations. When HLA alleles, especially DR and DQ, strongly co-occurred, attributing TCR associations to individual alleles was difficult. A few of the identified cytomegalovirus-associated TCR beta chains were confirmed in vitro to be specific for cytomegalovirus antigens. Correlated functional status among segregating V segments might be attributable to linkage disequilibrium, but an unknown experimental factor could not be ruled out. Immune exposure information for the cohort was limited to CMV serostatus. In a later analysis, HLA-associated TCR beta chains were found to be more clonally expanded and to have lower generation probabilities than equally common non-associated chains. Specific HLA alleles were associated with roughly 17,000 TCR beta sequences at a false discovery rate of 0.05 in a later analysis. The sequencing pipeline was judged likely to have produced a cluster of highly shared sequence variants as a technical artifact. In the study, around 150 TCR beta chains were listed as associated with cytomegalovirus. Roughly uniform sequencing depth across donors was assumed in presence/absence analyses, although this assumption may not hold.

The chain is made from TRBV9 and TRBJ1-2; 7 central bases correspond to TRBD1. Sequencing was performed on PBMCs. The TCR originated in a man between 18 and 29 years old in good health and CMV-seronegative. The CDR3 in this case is CASSVGTGQNYGYTF. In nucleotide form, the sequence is TGTGCCAGCAGCGTAGGTACGGGACAGAACTATGGCTACACCTTC.